Listed here are 27 T cell receptor beta chains from one sample, sequenced in a study of blood T cell repertoires in COVID-19. Data came from immunoSEQ multiplex PCR; TCRdb stores just in-frame clones and leaves some out. Altogether under 250,000 clones are present, 85% being singletons, with the ten largest covering about 5.1%. Sequenced input: peripheral blood. Source of these receptors: a man aged 45-60 years with COVID-19, enrolled during active disease.

This clone has a handful of counts. V usage is TRBV10-3 and J usage is TRBJ2-2; TRBD1 agrees at 8 bases. V trimming: 10 bases; J trimming: 6 bases; junction bases outside the gene matches: 13. Germline lookup yields CDR1 ENHRY and CDR2 SYGVKD. The CDR3 sequence is 15 residues long. The CDR3 DNA reads as TGTGCCACCAGGACTACAGGGGGAGGATCCGGGGAGCTGTTTTTT. It is translated as CATRTTGGGSGELFF.

The chain links TRBV7-2 to TRBJ1-4; TRBD1 agrees at 10 bases. CDR3 size: 16 residues. V was clipped by 2 bases and J by 7 bases; unmatched bases: 7. Per the germline V gene, CDR1 is SGHTA and CDR2 is FQGNSA. CDR3 in amino acids: CASSLNGQGVIEKLFF. The CDR3 nucleotides read TGTGCCAGCAGCTTAAACGGACAGGGGGTCATTGAAAAACTGTTTTTT. Drawing the rest from reference TRBV7-2 and TRBJ1-4, the complete variable domain is GAGVSQSPSNKVTEKGKDVELRCDPISGHTALYWYRQSLGQGLEFLIYFQGNSAPDKSGLPSDRFSAERTGGSVSTLTIQRTQQEDSAVYLCASSLNGQGVIEKLFFGSGTQLSVL.

The chain carries TRBV4-1 and TRBJ2-5; 10 positions match TRBD2. CDR1 is MGHRA and CDR2 is YSYEKL in the germline V gene. V was clipped by 4 bases and J by 4 bases; unmatched bases: 9. The CDR3 length is 16 residues. In DNA form, the CDR3 reads TGCGCCAGCAGCCTAGTAGCGGGGGGAGGAGGAGAGACCCAGTACTTC. Translated: CASSLVAGGGGETQYF.

This clone was detected once. The chain couples TRBV3-1 (or the pseudogene TRBV3-2) to TRBJ2-3; perhaps TRBD2 as D (6 bases). CDR1 is LGHDT, CDR2 YNNKEL, per germline (reference sequence). V was shortened by 0 bases and J by 3 bases, with 13 bases between the two germline ends. This CDR3 is 16 amino acids long. DNA of the CDR3: TGTGCCAGCAGCCAAGAGACGGTAGCGGAAACAGATACGCAGTATTTT. It translates to CASSQETVAETDTQYF.

The chain combines TRBV15 with TRBJ1-5; 9 nucleotides line up with TRBD1. The V gene's germline CDR1 is LNHNV and CDR2 YYDKDF (reference sequence). With 0 bases clipped from V and 11 bases from J, the junction kept 11 bases outside the gene matches. The CDR3 extends over 16 amino acids. The CDR3 nucleotides read TGTGCCACCAGCAGAGAGAGAACAGGGGGCTTTGGAGCCCAGCATTTT. Its protein is CATSRERTGGFGAQHF.

This chain uses TRBV12-3 or TRBV12-4 with TRBJ1-5; D remains ambiguous. The CDR3 is 12 residues long. V was clipped by 3 bases and J by 2 bases, with 2 bases between them. CDR3 amino acids: CASSFGNQPQHF. For the CDR3, the DNA is TGTGCCAGCAGTTTCGGCAATCAGCCCCAGCATTTT.

This chain joins TRBV7-3 and TRBJ2-1; 7 positions agree with TRBD1. The germline V gene has CDR1 SGHTA and CDR2 FQGTGA. The CDR3 extends over 14 amino acids. J gave up 8 bases and V 5 bases, and 9 bases lay outside the gene matches. CDR3 loop: CASSPTGWADEQFF. The DNA for the CDR3 is TGTGCCAGCAGCCCGACAGGGTGGGCGGATGAGCAGTTCTTC.

This chain links TRBV10-3 with TRBJ1-6; TRBD1 matches 8 bases. V dropped 0 bases and J dropped 9; count of bases not matched to a gene: 7. The CDR3 is 16 amino acids. The germline CDR1 and CDR2 sequences are ENHRY and SYGVKD. This CDR3 reads CAISESYDRGSSPLHF. The CDR3 DNA sequence: TGTGCCATCAGTGAGTCTTACGACAGGGGAAGTTCACCCCTCCACTTT.

This sequence joins TRBV19 and TRBJ1-2, with 8 bases identical to TRBD1. The germline CDR1 and CDR2 sequences are LNHDA and SQIVND (reference sequence). There are 14 residues in the CDR3. With 3 bases clipped from V and 4 bases from J, the junction kept 4 bases outside the gene matches. The CDR3, as DNA: TGTGCCAGTAGTATCCACACAGGGGGCTATGGCTACACCTTC. Encoded protein: CASSIHTGGYGYTF.

J is TRBJ2-3 and V is TRBV7-6, with 13 bases identical to TRBD2. V shed 5 bases, J shed 7 bases, and the junction held 9 bases outside the gene matches. The V gene's germline CDR1 is SGHVS and CDR2 FNYEAQ. This CDR3 contains 16 residues. CDR3 loop: CASSPPGLAGHNTQYF. CDR3 DNA sequence: TGTGCCAGCAGCCCTCCGGGACTAGCGGGACACAATACGCAGTATTTT. The full variable domain, in which reference TRBV7-6 and TRBJ2-3 provide the parts outside the CDR3, is GAGVSQSPRYKVTKRGQDVALRCDPISGHVSLYWYRQALGQGPEFLTYFNYEAQQDKSGLPNDRFSAERPEGSISTLTIQRTEQRDSAMYRCASSPPGLAGHNTQYFGPGTRLTVL.

This sequence joins TRBV11-2 and TRBJ2-2; 10 nucleotides line up with TRBD2. The J segment lost 0 bases and the V segment lost 6 bases, leaving 13 bases of the junction unmatched. In germline, CDR1 is SGHAT, CDR2 FQNNGV. CDR3 length equals 19 residues. DNA for the CDR3: TGTGCCAGCAGGCTCCCCCGGGCAGGGACTAGCGCGAACACCGGGGAGCTGTTTTTT. This encodes CASRLPRAGTSANTGELFF.

The rearrangement uses TRBV6-5 and TRBJ2-7; the D gene is possibly TRBD1 (6 bases). This CDR3 is 13 amino acids long. From germline, CDR1 is MNHEY and CDR2 SVGAGI. V lost 2 bases to trimming and J lost 5 bases, with 10 bases between them. The CDR3, as DNA: TGTGCCAGCAGTTACAGATACAGGGACGAGCAGTACTTC. This encodes CASSYRYRDEQYF.

This rearrangement joins TRBV19 to TRBJ2-1; 9 positions agree with TRBD1. The V gene end was trimmed by 1 base and the J gene end by 7 bases; junction bases not matched to a gene: 20. The CDR3 totals 20 residues. The germline V gene has CDR1 LNHDA and CDR2 SQIVND (reference sequence). CDR3 sequence (DNA): TGTGCCAGTAGTATAGGGGGACAGGGAAAAAGGCATTACCTTCTTAATGAGCAGTTCTTC. This codes for CASSIGGQGKRHYLLNEQFF.

This clone was observed once. This chain's CDR3 is CASSVGLADLFTGELFF. For the CDR3, the DNA is TGTGCCAGCAGCGTCGGACTAGCGGATCTTTTCACCGGGGAGCTGTTTTTT. This chain uses TRBV9 with TRBJ2-2; 10 nucleotides align to TRBD2. The V gene's germline CDR1 is SGDLS and CDR2 YYNGEE. V lost 2 bases to trimming and J lost 4 bases; unmatched junction nucleotides: 8. There are 17 residues in the CDR3.

The chain couples TRBV4-3 to TRBJ1-3; possible D gene TRBD1, 6 bases. The CDR3 covers 15 residues. The germline V and J ends were trimmed by 0 bases and 1 base, with 7 bases remaining between them. Per the germline V gene, CDR1 is LGHNA and CDR2 is YSLEER. CDR3 residues: CASSQDRGSGNTIYF. For the CDR3, the DNA is TGCGCCAGCAGCCAAGACAGGGGATCTGGAAACACCATATATTTT.

This rearrangement joins TRBV9 to TRBJ2-1, with 8 bases matching TRBD2. V shed 6 bases and J 5 bases; nucleotides not matched to a gene: 19. CDR1 and CDR2 from the germline V gene are SGDLS and YYNGEE. CDR3 length equals 18 residues. CDR3 nucleotides: TGTGCCAGCAATGGGGGAAGCGGGGGTCATCCCTTAGACAATGAGCAGTTCTTC. It specifies CASNGGSGGHPLDNEQFF.

The rearrangement uses TRBV28 and TRBJ1-2; D call uncertain. V lost 5 bases, J lost 3 bases, and 10 bases lay in between. The germline V gene has CDR1 MDHEN and CDR2 SYDVKM. There are 13 residues in the CDR3. The CDR3 DNA reads as TGTGCCAGCAGTACCCAGACATACTATGGCTACACCTTC. The encoded protein is CASSTQTYYGYTF.

The CDR3 DNA reads as TGTGCCACCAGTGGTGGGCACGAGACCCAGTACTTC. Its protein product is CATSGGHETQYF. The rearrangement joins TRBV24-1 to TRBJ2-5; D remains ambiguous. Germline CDR1 is KGHDR and CDR2 is SFDVKD. This CDR3 has 12 amino acids. Deletions cut 5 bases from V and 5 bases from J, with 8 bases between.

The chain employs TRBV6-2 or TRBV6-3 and TRBJ2-7, with 7 bases matching TRBD1. CDR1 MNHEY and CDR2 SVGEGT come from the germline V gene. The CDR3 runs 17 residues. V was clipped by 0 bases and J by 0 bases; unmatched bases: 8. The CDR3 reads CASSYSPTGTNSYEQYF. In DNA, the CDR3 is TGTGCCAGCAGTTACTCCCCGACAGGGACCAACTCCTACGAGCAGTACTTC.

V is TRBV5-1 and J is TRBJ2-1, with D possibly being TRBD2 (6 bases). The germline V gene has CDR1 SGHRS and CDR2 YFSETQ. The CDR3 is made up of 13 amino acids. Between the trimmed V and J ends, which lost 2 bases and 4 bases, there was a span of 7 bases. CDR3 sequence reads: CASSFGSYNEQFF. CDR3 nucleotides: TGCGCCAGCAGCTTCGGGAGTTACAATGAGCAGTTCTTC.

This sequence joins TRBV19 and TRBJ2-1; 11 nucleotides align to TRBD2. Per germline, CDR1 LNHDA and CDR2 SQIVND (reference sequence). The CDR3 extends over 18 amino acids. With V trimmed by 7 bases and J by 5 bases, 16 bases remained unmatched. CDR3: CASTLALLTSGTHNEQFF. DNA for the CDR3: TGTGCCAGTACCCTAGCCCTCCTGACTAGCGGGACACACAATGAGCAGTTCTTC.

V usage is TRBV29-1 and J usage is TRBJ1-2; 11 bases map to TRBD1. This CDR3 spans 14 amino acids. The V gene's germline CDR1 is SQVTM and CDR2 ANQGSEA. With V trimmed by 6 bases and J by 5 bases, 8 bases remained unmatched. Here the CDR3 DNA reads TGCAGCGTCGGACAGGGGGCTGAAAGTTATGGCTACACCTTC. Amino acids: CSVGQGAESYGYTF. Filled out from reference TRBV29-1 and TRBJ1-2, the complete variable domain reads SAVISQKPSRDICQRGTSLTIQCQVDSQVTMMFWYRQQPGQSLTLIATANQGSEATYESGFVIDKFPISRPNLTFSTLTVSNMSPEDSSIYLCSVGQGAESYGYTFGSGTRLTVV.

The genes are TRBV6-5 and TRBJ2-7; D is perhaps TRBD1 (5 bases). The CDR3 contains 14 residues. CDR1 and CDR2 from the germline V gene are MNHEY and SVGAGI. V shed 0 bases and J shed 3 bases, with 9 bases lying between them. The CDR3 DNA reads TGTGCCAGCAGTTACTCGATACAGGACTACGAGCAGTACTTC. Amino acids: CASSYSIQDYEQYF.

The chain is built from TRBV19 and TRBJ1-5; the D is unclear. Germline CDR1 is LNHDA and CDR2 is SQIVND (reference sequence). This CDR3 is 13 amino acids long. Trimming shortened V by 3 bases and J by 6 bases, and 9 bases separated the two germline ends. The CDR3 DNA reads as TGTGCCAGTAGTATGGCGGGTCTTCAGCCCCAGCATTTT. The encoded protein is CASSMAGLQPQHF.

The chain links TRBV7-9 to TRBJ1-4, with D perhaps matching TRBD1 (5 bases). Trimming shortened V by 8 bases and J by 10 bases, and 8 bases separated the two germline ends. Germline V gene data show CDR1 as SEHNR and CDR2 as FQNEAQ (reference sequence). The CDR3 is 10 amino acids. The CDR3 sequence: CASGGGKLFF. The CDR3 region has the DNA TGTGCCAGCGGGGGGGGAAAACTGTTTTTT.

This sequence joins TRBV15 and TRBJ1-5; the D gene is possibly TRBD1 (5 bases). Per the germline V gene, CDR1 is LNHNV and CDR2 is YYDKDF (reference sequence). This CDR3 is 15 amino acids long. V was shortened by 0 bases and J by 6 bases, with 12 bases between the two germline ends. This CDR3 reads CATSRESTAFQPQHF. Written as DNA, the CDR3 is TGTGCCACCAGCAGAGAGTCGACAGCCTTTCAGCCCCAGCATTTT.

The genes are TRBV5-5 and TRBJ2-7, with a tentative D call TRBD1 (6 bases). The ends were cut back, 3 bases at V and 2 bases at J, with 18 bases in the middle. Germline V gene lookup returns CDR1 SGHKS and CDR2 YYEKEE (reference sequence). The CDR3 has 16 residues. The CDR3 sequence is CASSSTLRTAAYEQYF. CDR3 nucleotide sequence: TGTGCCAGCAGCTCGACATTACGGACAGCAGCCTACGAGCAGTACTTC.